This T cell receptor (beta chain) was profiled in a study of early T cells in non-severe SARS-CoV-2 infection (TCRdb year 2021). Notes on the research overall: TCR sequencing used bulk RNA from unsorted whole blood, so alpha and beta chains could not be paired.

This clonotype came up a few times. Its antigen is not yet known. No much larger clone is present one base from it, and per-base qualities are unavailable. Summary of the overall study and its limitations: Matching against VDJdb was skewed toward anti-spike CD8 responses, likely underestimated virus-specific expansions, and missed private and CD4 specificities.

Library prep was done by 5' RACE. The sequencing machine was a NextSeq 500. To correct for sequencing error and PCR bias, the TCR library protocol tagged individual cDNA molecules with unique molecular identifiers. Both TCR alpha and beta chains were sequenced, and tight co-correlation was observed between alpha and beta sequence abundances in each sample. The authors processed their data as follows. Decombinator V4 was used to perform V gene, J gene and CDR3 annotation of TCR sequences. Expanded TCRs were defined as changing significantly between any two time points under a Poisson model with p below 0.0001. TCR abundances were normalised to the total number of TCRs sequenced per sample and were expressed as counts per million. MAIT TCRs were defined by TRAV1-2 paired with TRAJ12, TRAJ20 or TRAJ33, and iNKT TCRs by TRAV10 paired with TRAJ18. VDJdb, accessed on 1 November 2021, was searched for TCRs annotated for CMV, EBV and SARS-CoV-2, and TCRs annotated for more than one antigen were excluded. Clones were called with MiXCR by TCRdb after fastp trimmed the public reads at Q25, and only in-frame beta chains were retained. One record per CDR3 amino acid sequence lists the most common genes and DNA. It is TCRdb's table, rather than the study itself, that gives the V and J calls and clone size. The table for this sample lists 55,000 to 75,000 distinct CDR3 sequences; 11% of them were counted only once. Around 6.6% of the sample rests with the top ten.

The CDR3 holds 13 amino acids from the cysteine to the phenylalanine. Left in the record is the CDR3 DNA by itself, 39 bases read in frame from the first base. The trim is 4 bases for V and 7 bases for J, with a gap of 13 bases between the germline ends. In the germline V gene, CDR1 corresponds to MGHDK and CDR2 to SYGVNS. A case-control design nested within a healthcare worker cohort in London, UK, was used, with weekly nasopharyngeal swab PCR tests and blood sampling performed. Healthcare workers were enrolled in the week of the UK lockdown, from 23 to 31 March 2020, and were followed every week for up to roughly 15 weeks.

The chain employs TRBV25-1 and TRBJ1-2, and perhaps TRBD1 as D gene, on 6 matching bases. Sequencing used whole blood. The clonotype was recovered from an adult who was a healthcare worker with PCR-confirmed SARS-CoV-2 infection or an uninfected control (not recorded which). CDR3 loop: CASSGAGGLGYTF. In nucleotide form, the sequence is TGTGCCAGCAGTGGTGCGGGGGGCCTTGGCTACACCTTC.